A single sample is the source of the 17 T cell receptor beta chains below, sequenced in a study of CD8+CD57+ T cells in acquired aplastic anemia. Investigators profiled TCR beta VDJ and CDR3 from genomic DNA template. TCRdb re-analysed the reads in MiXCR, keeping a single row per CDR3 protein. The sample yields some 220,000 distinct CDR3 sequences, 34% seen once. The sample consisted of sorted CD4+, CD8+, or CD8+CD57+ T cells (not recorded which) from PBMCs. These receptors were obtained from a human donor in good health, serving as a control.

This clonotype was counted at least ten times. The rearrangement links TRBV19 to TRBJ1-2, with D unresolved. Trimming took off 7 bases at V and 7 bases at J, with 16 bases between the two ends. Per germline, CDR1 LNHDA and CDR2 SQIVND (reference sequence). CDR3 size: 13 residues. The CDR3 sequence is CASKLVVKTGYTF. The CDR3 bases are TGTGCCAGTAAGCTCGTCGTCAAGACTGGCTACACCTTC.

This chain links TRBV2 with TRBJ1-2; D not resolved. Between the trimmed V and J ends, which lost 3 bases and 5 bases, there was a span of 10 bases. This CDR3 is built from 13 residues. Per germline, CDR1 SNHLY and CDR2 FYNNEI. The CDR3 sequence: CASSDHYPYGYTF. CDR3 nucleotides: TGTGCCAGCAGTGATCATTACCCATATGGCTACACCTTC.

The CDR3 protein is CATSTFGTGNNEQFF. For the CDR3, the DNA is TGTGCCACCAGCACGTTCGGGACAGGGAACAATGAGCAGTTCTTC. The genes are TRBV15 and TRBJ2-1, with TRBD1 matching over 9 bases. The CDR3 runs to 15 residues. V dropped 4 bases and J dropped 5; count of bases not matched to a gene: 6. Germline-derived CDR1 and CDR2 are LNHNV and YYDKDF (reference sequence). The full variable domain, with the rest looked up from reference TRBV15 and TRBJ2-1, is DAMVIQNPRYQVTQFGKPVTLSCSQTLNHNVMYWYQQKSSQAPKLLFHYYDKDFNNEADTPDNFQSRRPNTSFCFLDIRSPGLGDTAMYLCATSTFGTGNNEQFFGPGTRLTVL.

There are many counts of this clonotype. The chain carries TRBV4-2 and TRBJ2-7; D remains ambiguous. This CDR3 contains 14 residues. Germline V gene lookup returns CDR1 LGHNA and CDR2 YNFKEQ. Trimming pared 1 base from V and 4 bases from J, leaving 11 bases between. The CDR3 here is CASSQVGSGYEQYF. The CDR3 region has the DNA TGTGCCAGCAGCCAAGTCGGAAGTGGGTACGAGCAGTACTTC.

This clonotype was recorded many times. The CDR3 region is CSARPLQHTGELFF. The CDR3 nucleotides are TGCAGTGCTAGACCGTTACAGCACACCGGGGAGCTGTTTTTT. The rearrangement joins TRBV20-1 to TRBJ2-2; no clear D. CDR1 and CDR2 from the germline V gene are DFQATT and SNEGSKA (reference sequence). The CDR3 is 14 residues long. Trimming shortened V by 2 bases and J by 3 bases, and 10 bases separated the two germline ends.

This clonotype has more than one count but fewer than ten. The chain combines TRBV5-1 with TRBJ1-1; D is perhaps TRBD1 (5 bases). The ends were cut back, 6 bases at V and 1 base at J, with 13 bases in the middle. CDR1 and CDR2 from the germline V gene are SGHRS and YFSETQ. The CDR3 has 14 amino acids. CDR3: CASNIGGTNTEAFF. In nucleotides, the CDR3 is TGCGCCAGCAATATCGGCGGGACGAACACTGAAGCTTTCTTT. Full variable domain (missing parts from reference TRBV5-1 and TRBJ1-1): KAGVTQTPRYLIKTRGQQVTLSCSPISGHRSVSWYQQTPGQGLQFLFEYFSETQRNKGNFPGRFSGRQFSNSRSEMNVSTLELGDSALYLCASNIGGTNTEAFFGQGTRLTVV.

This clonotype occurred many times. The chain is built from TRBV6-2 or TRBV6-3 and TRBJ1-3; D unclear. Trimming pared 8 bases from V and 0 bases from J, leaving 8 bases between. The CDR3 contains 13 residues. Germline assignment: CDR1 MNHEY and CDR2 SVGEGT. The CDR3 spells CASQFHSGNTIYF. CDR3 nucleotides: TGTGCCAGCCAGTTCCACTCTGGAAACACCATATATTTT.

In this sample, this clonotype turned up many times. The chain links TRBV2 to TRBJ1-5; 7 bases are shared with TRBD1. V was pared by 7 bases and J by 6 bases, with 6 bases of the junction left unmatched. The CDR3 consists of 13 residues. Looked up from germline, CDR1 is SNHLY and CDR2 is FYNNEI. The CDR3 DNA reads as TGTGCCAGCACGGAGGGGGCGCGTCAGCCCCAGCATTTT. Encoded protein: CASTEGARQPQHF.

This clonotype was seen ten or more times. The genes are TRBV2 and TRBJ1-1; D is perhaps TRBD1 (6 bases). Trimming took 6 bases from V and 11 from J, leaving 16 bases between them. CDR1 is SNHLY, CDR2 FYNNEI, per germline. The CDR3 is 12 amino acids. The CDR3 region has the DNA TGTGCCAGCAGGAGGACAGAGCGGGTGGCTTTCTTT. Protein sequence: CASRRTERVAFF.

The chain carries TRBV7-8 and TRBJ2-1; weak D call: TRBD2 (7 bases). CDR3 length: 15 residues. The germline CDR1 and CDR2 sequences are SGHVS and FQNEAQ. V lost 6 bases and J 2 bases, leaving 14 bases between the germline ends. The CDR3 is CASSPPGGPYNEQFF. The CDR3 DNA follows: TGTGCCAGCAGTCCCCCGGGGGGCCCCTACAATGAGCAGTTCTTC.

This clonotype was seen only a few times. The chain links TRBV11-2 to TRBJ1-1; D is undetermined. Trimming pared 4 bases from V and 1 base from J, leaving 16 bases between. The CDR3 runs 16 residues. The V gene's germline CDR1 is SGHAT and CDR2 FQNNGV. CDR3 protein: CASSSHSGRWNTEAFF. Here the CDR3 DNA reads TGTGCCAGCAGCTCACATTCCGGCAGGTGGAACACTGAAGCTTTCTTT.

V usage is TRBV3-1 and J usage is TRBJ1-6; 8 bases are a match to TRBD1. The CDR3 covers 15 residues. Germline V CDR1 and CDR2: LGHDT, YNNKEL (reference sequence). The V segment lost 4 bases and the J segment 6 bases; nucleotides outside the gene matches: 5. The CDR3 sequence is CASSRDRSSNSPLHF. The CDR3 DNA is TGTGCCAGCAGCCGGGACAGGAGTTCTAATTCACCCCTCCACTTT.

This clonotype came up many times. The chain is built from TRBV20-1 and TRBJ2-3; 12 bases are shared with TRBD2. J lost 3 bases, V lost 5 bases, and 6 bases had no gene match. Germline CDR1 DFQATT, CDR2 SNEGSKA (reference sequence). CDR3 length: 15 amino acids. CDR3 DNA sequence: TGCAGTGCTTTGAGGACTAGCGGGGAGACAGATACGCAGTATTTT. Translated: CSALRTSGETDTQYF.

The V gene is TRBV2, the J gene TRBJ1-6; D unclear. CDR1 and CDR2 (germline): SNHLY, FYNNEI. Trimming took 3 bases from V and 7 from J, leaving 10 bases between them. There are 14 residues in the CDR3. In DNA form, the CDR3 reads TGTGCCAGCAGTGATAGATTGGGAAATTCACCCCTCCACTTT. Encoded protein: CASSDRLGNSPLHF.

This clonotype was seen at least ten times. The chain combines TRBV29-1 with TRBJ2-3; D gene uncertain. The V end was cut by 4 bases, the J end by 2 bases, with 10 bases between. Per the germline V gene, CDR1 is SQVTM and CDR2 is ANQGSEA. This CDR3 spans 13 amino acids. The CDR3 DNA reads as TGCAGCGTTGGAGGTGTCTACACAGATACGCAGTATTTT. Translating it yields CSVGGVYTDTQYF.

Details on this clonotype: Being one base from a much bigger clone, this may be a read error. The rearrangement uses TRBV7-3 and TRBJ2-3; a weak D match, TRBD2 (7 bases). Germline CDR1 is SGHTA and CDR2 is FQGTGA. This CDR3 region has 14 residues. The CDR3: CASSLSGGTNTQYF. In DNA, the CDR3 is TGTGCCAGCAGCTTAAGCGGGGGCACAAATACGCAGTATTTT.

This clonotype was recorded many times. J is TRBJ2-7 and V is TRBV3-1; the D gene is possibly TRBD1 (6 bases). The CDR3 runs 15 residues. Trimming left V 5 bases short and J 3 bases short, with 17 bases between. CDR1 is LGHDT, CDR2 YNNKEL, per germline (reference sequence). CDR3 in DNA: TGTGCCAGCAGCGGCCAGACCCGGGGACACTACGAGCAGTACTTC. It codes for CASSGQTRGHYEQYF.